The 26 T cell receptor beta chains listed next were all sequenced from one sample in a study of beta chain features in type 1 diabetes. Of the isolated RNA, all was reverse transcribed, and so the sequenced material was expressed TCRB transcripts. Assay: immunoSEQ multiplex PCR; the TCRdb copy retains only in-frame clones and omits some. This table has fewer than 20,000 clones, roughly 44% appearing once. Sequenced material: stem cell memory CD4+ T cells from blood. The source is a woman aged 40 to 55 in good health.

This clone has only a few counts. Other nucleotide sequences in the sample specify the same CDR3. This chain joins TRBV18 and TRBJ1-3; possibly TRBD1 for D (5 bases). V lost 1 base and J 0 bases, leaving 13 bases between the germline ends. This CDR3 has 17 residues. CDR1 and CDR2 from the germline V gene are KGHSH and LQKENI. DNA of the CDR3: TGTGCCAGCTCACCACTGACTGGAGGGGTCTCTGGAAACACCATATATTTT. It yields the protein CASSPLTGGVSGNTIYF.

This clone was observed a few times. The CDR3 nucleotides are TGTGCCAGCAGCTTTGTCGACAGGGGGTTTGGGGCCAACGTCCTGACTTTC. Protein product: CASSFVDRGFGANVLTF. V and J are TRBV5-6 and TRBJ2-6; 9 nucleotides align to TRBD1. Germline V gene sequence: CDR1 SGHDT, CDR2 YYEEEE. CDR3 size: 17 residues. The J segment lost 3 bases and the V segment lost 2 bases, leaving 6 bases of the junction unmatched.

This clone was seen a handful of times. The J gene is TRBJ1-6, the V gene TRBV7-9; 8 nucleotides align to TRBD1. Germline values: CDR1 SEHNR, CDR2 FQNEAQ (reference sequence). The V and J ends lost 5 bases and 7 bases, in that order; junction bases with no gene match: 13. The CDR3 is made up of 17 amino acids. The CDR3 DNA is TGTGCCAGCAGCCCTACTCTACCAAGGACAGGGAATTCACCCCTCCACTTT. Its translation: CASSPTLPRTGNSPLHF. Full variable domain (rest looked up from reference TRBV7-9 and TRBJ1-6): DTGVSQNPRHKITKRGQNVTFRCDPISEHNRLYWYRQTLGQGPEFLTYFQNEAQLEKSRLLSDRFSAERPKGSFSTLEIQRTEQGDSAMYLCASSPTLPRTGNSPLHFGNGTRLTVT.

The CDR3 nucleotides read TGTGCCAGCAGCTTAATGTCGGGGGGGCTCCAAGAGACCCAGTACTTC. As protein: CASSLMSGGLQETQYF. The chain is built from TRBV7-2 and TRBJ2-5; 8 bases are a match to TRBD2. Germline CDR1 and CDR2: SGHTA and FQGNSA. The CDR3 consists of 16 residues. V gave up 2 bases and J gave up 1 base; unmatched junction bases: 6.

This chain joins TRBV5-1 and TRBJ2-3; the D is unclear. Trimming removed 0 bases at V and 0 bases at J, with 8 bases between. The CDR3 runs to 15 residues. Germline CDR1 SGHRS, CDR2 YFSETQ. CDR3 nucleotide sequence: TGCGCCAGCAGCTTGGGAGGTGGAAGCACAGATACGCAGTATTTT. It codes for CASSLGGGSTDTQYF.

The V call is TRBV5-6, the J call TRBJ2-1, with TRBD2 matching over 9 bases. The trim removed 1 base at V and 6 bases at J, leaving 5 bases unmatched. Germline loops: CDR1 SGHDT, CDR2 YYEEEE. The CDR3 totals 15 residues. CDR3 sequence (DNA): TGTGCCAGCAGCTTGCCGGGACTAGCCTTCAATGAGCAGTTCTTC. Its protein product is CASSLPGLAFNEQFF.

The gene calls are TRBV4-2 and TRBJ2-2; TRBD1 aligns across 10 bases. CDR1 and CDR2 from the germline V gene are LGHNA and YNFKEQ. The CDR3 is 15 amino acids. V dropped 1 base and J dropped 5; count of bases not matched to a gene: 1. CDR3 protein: CASSQGTGGTGELFF. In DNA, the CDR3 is TGTGCCAGCAGCCAAGGGACAGGGGGTACCGGGGAGCTGTTTTTT.

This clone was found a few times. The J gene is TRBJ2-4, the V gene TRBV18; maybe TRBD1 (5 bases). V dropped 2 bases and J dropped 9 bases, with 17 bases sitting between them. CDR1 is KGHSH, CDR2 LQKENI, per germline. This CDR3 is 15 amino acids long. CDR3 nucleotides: TGTGCCAGCTCACCATCGTCAGGGTCATACGCCATTCAGTACTTC. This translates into CASSPSSGSYAIQYF.

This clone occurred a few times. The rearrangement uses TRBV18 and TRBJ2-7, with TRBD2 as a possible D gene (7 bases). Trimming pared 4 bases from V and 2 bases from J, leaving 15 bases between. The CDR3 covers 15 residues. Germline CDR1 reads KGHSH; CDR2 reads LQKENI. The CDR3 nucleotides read TGTGCCAGCTCACGGGTCGGGGGGACAACCTACGAGCAGTACTTC. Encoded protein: CASSRVGGTTYEQYF.

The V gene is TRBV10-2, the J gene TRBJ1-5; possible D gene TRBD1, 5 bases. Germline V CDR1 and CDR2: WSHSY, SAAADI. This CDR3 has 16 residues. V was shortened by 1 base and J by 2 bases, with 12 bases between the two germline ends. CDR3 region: CASSEWGGDGNQPQHF. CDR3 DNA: TGCGCCAGCAGTGAGTGGGGGGGGGACGGCAATCAGCCCCAGCATTTT.

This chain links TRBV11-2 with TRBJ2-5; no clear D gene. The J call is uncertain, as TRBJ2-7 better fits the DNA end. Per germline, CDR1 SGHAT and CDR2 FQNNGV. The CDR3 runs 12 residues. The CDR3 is CASSLESYEQYF. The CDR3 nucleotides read TGTGCCAGCAGCTTAGAATCCTACGAGCAGTACTTC.

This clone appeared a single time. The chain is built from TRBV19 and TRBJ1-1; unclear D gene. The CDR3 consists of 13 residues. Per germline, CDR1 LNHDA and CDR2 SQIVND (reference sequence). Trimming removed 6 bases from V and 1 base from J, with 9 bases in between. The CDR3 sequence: CASRIRSNTEAFF. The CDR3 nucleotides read TGTGCCAGTAGGATCAGGTCGAACACTGAAGCTTTCTTT.

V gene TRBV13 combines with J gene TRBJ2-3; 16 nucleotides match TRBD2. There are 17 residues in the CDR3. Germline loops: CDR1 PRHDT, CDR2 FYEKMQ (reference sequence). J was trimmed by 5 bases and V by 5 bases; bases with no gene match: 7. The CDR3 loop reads CASSRGGLAGGRDTQYF. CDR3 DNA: TGTGCCAGCAGCCGAGGGGGACTAGCGGGGGGGCGAGATACGCAGTATTTT.

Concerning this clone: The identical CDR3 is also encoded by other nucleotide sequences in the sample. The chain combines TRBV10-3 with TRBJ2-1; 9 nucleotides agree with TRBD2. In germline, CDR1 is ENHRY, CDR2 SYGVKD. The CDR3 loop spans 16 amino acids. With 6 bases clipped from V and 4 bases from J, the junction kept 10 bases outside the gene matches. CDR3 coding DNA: TGTGCCATCAGCGAGGGGGCGGGGGGGCGTTACAATGAGCAGTTCTTC. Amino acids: CAISEGAGGRYNEQFF.

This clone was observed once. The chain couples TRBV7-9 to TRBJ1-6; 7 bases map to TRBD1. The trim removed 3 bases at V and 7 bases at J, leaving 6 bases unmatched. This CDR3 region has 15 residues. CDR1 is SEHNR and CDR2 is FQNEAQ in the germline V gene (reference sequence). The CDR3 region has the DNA TGTGCCAGCAGCTTGCACAGGGGAGGAAATTCACCCCTCCACTTT. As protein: CASSLHRGGNSPLHF.

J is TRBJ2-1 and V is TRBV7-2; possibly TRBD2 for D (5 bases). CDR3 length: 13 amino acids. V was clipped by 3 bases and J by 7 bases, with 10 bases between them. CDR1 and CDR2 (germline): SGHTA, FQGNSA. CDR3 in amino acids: CASSLREGNEQFF. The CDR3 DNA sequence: TGTGCCAGCAGCTTGAGGGAAGGGAATGAGCAGTTCTTC.

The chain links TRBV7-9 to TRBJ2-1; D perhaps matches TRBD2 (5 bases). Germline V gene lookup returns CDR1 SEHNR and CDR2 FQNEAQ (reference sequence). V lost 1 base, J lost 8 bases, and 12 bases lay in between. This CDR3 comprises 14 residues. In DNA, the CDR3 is TGTGCCAGCAGCTTAGTTAACAGCGGACATGAGCAGTTCTTC. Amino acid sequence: CASSLVNSGHEQFF.

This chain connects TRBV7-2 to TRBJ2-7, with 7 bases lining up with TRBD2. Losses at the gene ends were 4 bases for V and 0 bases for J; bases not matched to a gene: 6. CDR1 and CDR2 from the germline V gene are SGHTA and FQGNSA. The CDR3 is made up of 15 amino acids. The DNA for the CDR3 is TGTGCCAGCAGCTCCCGACTAGCCCTCTCCTACGAGCAGTACTTC. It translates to CASSSRLALSYEQYF.

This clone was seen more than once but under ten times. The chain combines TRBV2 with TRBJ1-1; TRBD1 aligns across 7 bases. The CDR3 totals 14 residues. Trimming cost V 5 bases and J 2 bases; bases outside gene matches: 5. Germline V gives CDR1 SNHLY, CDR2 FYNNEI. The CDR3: CASSFQGVNTEAFF. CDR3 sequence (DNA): TGTGCCAGCAGTTTCCAGGGGGTCAACACTGAAGCTTTCTTT.

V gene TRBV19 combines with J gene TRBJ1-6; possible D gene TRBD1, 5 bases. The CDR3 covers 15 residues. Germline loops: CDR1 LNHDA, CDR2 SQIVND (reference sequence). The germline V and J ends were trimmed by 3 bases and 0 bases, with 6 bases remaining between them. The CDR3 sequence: CASSMGPSYNSPLHF. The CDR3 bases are TGTGCCAGTAGTATGGGGCCCTCCTATAATTCACCCCTCCACTTT.

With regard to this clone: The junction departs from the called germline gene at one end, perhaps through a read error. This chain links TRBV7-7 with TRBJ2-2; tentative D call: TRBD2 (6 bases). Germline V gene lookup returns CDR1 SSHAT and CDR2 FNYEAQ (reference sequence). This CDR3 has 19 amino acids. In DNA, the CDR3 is TGTGCTAGCAGCGTTACACAGCCGCTGGGGGGACCAAGCACCGGGGAGCTGTTTTTT. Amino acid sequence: CASSVTQPLGGPSTGELFF.

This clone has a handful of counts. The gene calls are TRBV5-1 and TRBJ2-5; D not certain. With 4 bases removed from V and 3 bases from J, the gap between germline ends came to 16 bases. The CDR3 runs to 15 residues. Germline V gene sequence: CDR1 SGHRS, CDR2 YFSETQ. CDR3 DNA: TGCGCCAGCAGCCCCTACCCTGGCGGAGAAGAGACCCAGTACTTC. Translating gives CASSPYPGGEETQYF.

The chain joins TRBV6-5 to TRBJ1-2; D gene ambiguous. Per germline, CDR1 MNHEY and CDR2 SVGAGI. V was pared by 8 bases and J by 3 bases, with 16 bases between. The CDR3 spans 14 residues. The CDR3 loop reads CASASEGGYYGYTF. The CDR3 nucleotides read TGTGCCAGCGCTTCGGAGGGCGGTTACTATGGCTACACCTTC.

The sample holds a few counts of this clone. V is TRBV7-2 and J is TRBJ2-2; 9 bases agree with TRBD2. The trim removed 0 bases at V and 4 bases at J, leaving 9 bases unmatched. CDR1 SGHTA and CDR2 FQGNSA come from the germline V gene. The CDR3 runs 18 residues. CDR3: CASSLASGGIFFTGELFF. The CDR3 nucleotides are TGTGCCAGCAGCTTAGCTAGCGGGGGTATCTTTTTCACCGGGGAGCTGTTTTTT.

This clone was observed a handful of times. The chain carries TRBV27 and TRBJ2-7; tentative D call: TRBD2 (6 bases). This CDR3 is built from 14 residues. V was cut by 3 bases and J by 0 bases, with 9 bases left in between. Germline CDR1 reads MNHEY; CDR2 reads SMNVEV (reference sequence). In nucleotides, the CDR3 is TGTGCCAGCAGTTTGGAGGGCTTCTCCTACGAGCAGTACTTC. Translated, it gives CASSLEGFSYEQYF.

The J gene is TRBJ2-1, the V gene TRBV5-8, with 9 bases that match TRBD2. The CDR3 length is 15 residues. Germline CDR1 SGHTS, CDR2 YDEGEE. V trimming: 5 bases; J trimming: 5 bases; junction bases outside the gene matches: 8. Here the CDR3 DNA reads TGTGCCAGCAGGTCGCGGGGGGGCCGGAACAATGAGCAGTTCTTC. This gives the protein CASRSRGGRNNEQFF.